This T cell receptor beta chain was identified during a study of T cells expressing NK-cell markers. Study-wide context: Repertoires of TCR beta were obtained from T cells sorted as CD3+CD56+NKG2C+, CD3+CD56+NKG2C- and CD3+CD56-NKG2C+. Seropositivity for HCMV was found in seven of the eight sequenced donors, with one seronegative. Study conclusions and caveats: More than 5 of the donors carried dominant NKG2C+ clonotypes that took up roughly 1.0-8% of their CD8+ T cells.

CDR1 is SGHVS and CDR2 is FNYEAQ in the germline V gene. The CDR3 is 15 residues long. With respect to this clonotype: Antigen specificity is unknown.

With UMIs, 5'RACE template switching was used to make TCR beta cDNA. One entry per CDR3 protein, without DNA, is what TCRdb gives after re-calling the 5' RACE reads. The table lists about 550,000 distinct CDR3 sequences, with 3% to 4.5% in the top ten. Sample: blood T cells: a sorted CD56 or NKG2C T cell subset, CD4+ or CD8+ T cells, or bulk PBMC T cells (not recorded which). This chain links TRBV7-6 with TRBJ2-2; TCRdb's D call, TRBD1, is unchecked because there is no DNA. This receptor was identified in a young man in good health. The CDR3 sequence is CASSPTDRAAGELFF.